The subject of this entry is one TCR beta chain. Its antigen is undetermined. This sample stems from a study of cytomegalovirus exposure and HLA in healthy donors. Trimming at V came to 1 base and at J to 0 bases, leaving 6 bases not matched to a gene. Germline CDR1 is SGHTA and CDR2 is FQGNSA. The CDR3 sequence is 17 residues long. TCRdb's table, derived via immunoSEQ multiplex PCR, lists solely in-frame clones and lacks some. The table includes about 340,000 clones, roughly 89% detected once. General study points: Specific recognition of CMV antigens was confirmed in vitro for a few chains (all CMV-associated). It was found in a later analysis that first-cohort TCR clusters tended to co-occur in the 90 to 150 validation repertoires. Rarity marked most TCR sequences, yet some public TCRs occurred in many donors. Cytomegalovirus association was listed for 150 or so TCR beta chains.

The sequence was collected from a young woman in good health and CMV-seronegative. Material: PBMCs. The chain combines TRBV7-2 with TRBJ2-3; 8 bases line up with TRBD2. For the CDR3, the DNA is TGTGCCAGCAGCTTAGTTGCGGGGGGAACTAGCACAGATACGCAGTATTTT. Its translation is CASSLVAGGTSTDTQYF.